This T cell receptor beta chain was sequenced for a study of blood T cell repertoires in COVID-19. Study-level information: COVID-19 samples collected from the United States, Italy and Spain covered acute and convalescent phases. The analysed material was cDNA or gDNA that came from T cells, B-cell-depleted T cells, or PBMCs.

Under the authors' procedure: Reference gene primer amplification yielded estimated nucleated cell counts. This table comes from immunoSEQ multiplex PCR, and its TCRdb copy is limited to in-frame clones, with some not included. That table furnishes V, J and clone size, whereas the DNA furnished D and trimming. The profile covers 55,000 to 70,000 clones, with roughly 90% appearing a single time and around a fifth taken by the ten largest. The V segment lost 0 bases and the J segment 6 bases; nucleotides outside the gene matches: 4. CDR1 is MNHNS and CDR2 is SASEGT in the germline V gene. The CDR3 spans 14 residues.

The material sequenced was peripheral blood. The chain recombines TRBV6-1 with TRBJ2-5, with 7 bases identical to TRBD1. The TCR was taken from a woman aged 50 to 60 with active or convalescent COVID-19. The CDR3 protein is CASSEAYRGQTQYF. As DNA, the CDR3 is TGTGCCAGCAGTGAAGCATACAGGGGCCAGACCCAGTACTTC.